The 16 T cell receptor beta chains in this list originate from one sample, sequenced in a study of sequential checkpoint blockade in melanoma. Treatment described: randomized to nivolumab then ipilimumab (arm A) or the reverse (arm B). TCRdb's copy holds only in-frame clones and misses some; the assay was immunoSEQ multiplex PCR. This repertoire shows approximately 18,000 clones, just under 75% found once; its top ten account for about 19%. The starting material was CD8+ T cells sorted from blood (inferred from file names), obtained from a patient given nivolumab and ipilimumab in sequence. Every receptor here comes from a human donor with melanoma.

This clone was found a few times. This chain uses TRBV19 with TRBJ2-7; possibly TRBD2 for D (5 bases). Germline V gene data show CDR1 as LNHDA and CDR2 as SQIVND (reference sequence). V lost 3 bases to trimming and J lost 1 base, with 10 bases between them. This CDR3 spans 14 amino acids. CDR3 in DNA: TGTGCCAGTAGTATTGGTCAGCGGTCCTACGAGCAGTACTTC. Residues: CASSIGQRSYEQYF.

This sequence joins TRBV5-4 and TRBJ1-6; 7 nucleotides line up with TRBD1. The trim removed 3 bases at V and 7 bases at J, leaving 10 bases unmatched. The CDR3 runs 16 residues. The germline CDR1 and CDR2 sequences are SGHNT and YYREEE (reference sequence). The CDR3, as DNA: TGTGCCAGCAGCTCTACAGGGGTTCCTAAAAATTCACCCCTCCACTTT. The encoded protein is CASSSTGVPKNSPLHF. Together with reference TRBV5-4 and TRBJ1-6, the CDR3 gives the full variable domain: ETGVTQSPTHLIKTRGQQVTLRCSSQSGHNTVSWYQQALGQGPQFIFQYYREEENGRGNFPPRFSGLQFPNYSSELNVNALELDDSALYLCASSSTGVPKNSPLHFGNGTRLTVT.

Only a few counts were recorded for this clone. This chain joins TRBV7-3 and TRBJ2-7; 7 positions agree with TRBD1. V lost 5 bases to trimming and J lost 4 bases; unmatched junction nucleotides: 8. The CDR3 is 14 amino acids. In germline, CDR1 is SGHTA, CDR2 FQGTGA. The CDR3 nucleotides read TGTGCCAGCAGCCCAGCCCCGGGACAGTACGAGCAGTACTTC. Protein product: CASSPAPGQYEQYF. Complete variable domain (other parts from reference TRBV7-3 and TRBJ2-7): GAGVSQTPSNKVTEKGKYVELRCDPISGHTALYWYRQSLGQGPEFLIYFQGTGAADDSGLPNDRFFAVRPEGSVSTLKIQRTERGDSAVYLCASSPAPGQYEQYFGPGTRLTVT.

V is TRBV9 and J is TRBJ2-7; 7 nucleotides match TRBD1. The germline V gene encodes CDR1 SGDLS and CDR2 YYNGEE. This CDR3 contains 14 residues. J was trimmed by 1 base and V by 3 bases; bases with no gene match: 4. For the CDR3, the DNA is TGTGCCAGCAGCGGGGGGACAGTTTCCTACGAGCAGTACTTC. It specifies CASSGGTVSYEQYF.

The CDR3 DNA reads as TGTGCCAGCAGTTCGGCGGGAGGGGACTACGAGCAGTACTTC. It translates to CASSSAGGDYEQYF. The J gene is TRBJ2-7, the V gene TRBV6-6; 9 nucleotides match TRBD2. There are 14 residues in the CDR3. V was pared by 4 bases and J by 3 bases, with 4 bases of the junction left unmatched. Per the germline V gene, CDR1 is MNHNY and CDR2 is SVGAGI (reference sequence).

The V gene is TRBV19, the J gene TRBJ1-5, with D possibly matching TRBD1 (6 bases). CDR1 is LNHDA, CDR2 SQIVND, per germline (reference sequence). Trimming shortened V by 4 bases and J by 1 base, and 8 bases separated the two germline ends. This CDR3 comprises 14 residues. The CDR3 is CASSTTGSNQPQHF. The CDR3, as DNA: TGTGCCAGTAGTACGACAGGCAGCAATCAGCCCCAGCATTTT.

V and J are TRBV28 and TRBJ1-1, with TRBD1 matching 11 bases. Trimming at V came to 3 bases and at J to 0 bases, leaving 3 bases not matched to a gene. This CDR3 is 16 amino acids long. CDR1 is MDHEN, CDR2 SYDVKM, per germline. Here the CDR3 DNA reads TGTGCCAGCAGTTTGGGACAGGGGGAACTGAACACTGAAGCTTTCTTT. Protein sequence: CASSLGQGELNTEAFF. Together with reference TRBV28 and TRBJ1-1, the CDR3 gives the full variable domain: DVKVTQSSRYLVKRTGEKVFLECVQDMDHENMFWYRQDPGLGLRLIYFSYDVKMKEKGDIPEGYSVSREKKERFSLILESASTNQTSMYLCASSLGQGELNTEAFFGQGTRLTVV.

The CDR3 reads CASSLSRGFNEQFF. DNA for the CDR3: TGTGCCAGCAGCTTGAGCCGGGGGTTCAATGAGCAGTTCTTC. The chain has TRBV11-2 and TRBJ2-1; a weak D match, TRBD2 (6 bases). Germline V gene lookup returns CDR1 SGHAT and CDR2 FQNNGV. V was cut by 3 bases and J by 6 bases, with 12 bases left in between. This CDR3 contains 14 residues. Combining the CDR3 with reference TRBV11-2 and TRBJ2-1 gives the whole variable domain EAGVAQSPRYKIIEKRQSVAFWCNPISGHATLYWYQQILGQGPKLLIQFQNNGVVDDSQLPKDRFSAERLKGVDSTLKIQPAKLEDSAVYLCASSLSRGFNEQFFGPGTRLTVL.

The rearrangement links TRBV11-3 to TRBJ2-7, with 9 bases lining up with TRBD2. The CDR3 totals 16 residues. Losses at the gene ends were 5 bases for V and 0 bases for J; bases not matched to a gene: 8. Germline values: CDR1 SGHNT, CDR2 YENEEA. The DNA of the CDR3 is TGTGCCAGCAGCCAAGAACTAGCGGGCCGCTCCTACGAGCAGTACTTC. It translates to CASSQELAGRSYEQYF.

The rearrangement joins TRBV14 to TRBJ2-7; D possibly corresponds to TRBD1 (8 bases). CDR1 is SGHDN, CDR2 FVKESK, per germline. Trimming pared 4 bases from V and 2 bases from J, leaving 15 bases between. This CDR3 is 15 amino acids long. For the CDR3, the DNA is TGTGCCAGCAGCCCGACAGGGGAGGGGACCTACGAGCAGTACTTC. Translating gives CASSPTGEGTYEQYF.

The chain carries TRBV11-3 and TRBJ2-7; 8 bases line up with TRBD2. The CDR3 sequence is 17 residues long. V was clipped by 5 bases and J by 0 bases; unmatched bases: 12. Per the germline V gene, CDR1 is SGHNT and CDR2 is YENEEA. CDR3 sequence reads: CASSPRTTSGPSYEQYF. The DNA of the CDR3 is TGTGCCAGCAGCCCAAGGACCACTAGCGGACCCTCCTACGAGCAGTACTTC.

The chain is built from TRBV6-1 and TRBJ1-2, with 7 bases lining up with TRBD1. The V gene's germline CDR1 is MNHNS and CDR2 SASEGT. V lost 4 bases to trimming and J lost 2 bases; unmatched junction nucleotides: 4. This CDR3 has 14 residues. The CDR3 sequence: CASSGGQPNYGYTF. CDR3 coding DNA: TGTGCCAGCAGTGGGGGACAGCCGAACTATGGCTACACCTTC.

The chain couples TRBV25-1 to TRBJ2-7, with 8 bases matching TRBD1. Looked up from germline, CDR1 is MGHDK and CDR2 is SYGVNS. V was pared by 4 bases and J by 0 bases, with 5 bases of the junction left unmatched. The CDR3 runs 15 residues. The CDR3 reads CASSVRDRPSYEQYF. CDR3 DNA sequence: TGTGCCAGCAGTGTCCGGGACAGGCCCTCCTACGAGCAGTACTTC.

As to this clone: It is likely a read error, because the conserved phenylalanine at the end of the CDR3 is missing. V usage is TRBV7-9 and J usage is TRBJ2-7, with D possibly matching TRBD1 (5 bases). The V gene lost 5 bases and the J gene lost 3 bases, with 29 bases spanning the gap. The CDR3 sequence is 19 residues long. The germline V gene encodes CDR1 SEHNR and CDR2 FQNEAQ (reference sequence). CDR3 region: CASSGALRGIFSPFYEQYL. The CDR3 DNA sequence: TGTGCCAGCAGCGGGGCTTTACGTGGGATTTTTTCCCCTTTCTACGAGCAGTACCTC.

As concerns this clone: Distinct nucleotide sequences in the sample also encode this CDR3. The genes are TRBV9 and TRBJ2-7; 14 bases are a match to TRBD2. Germline V gene sequence: CDR1 SGDLS, CDR2 YYNGEE. Germline trimming cut 3 bases from V and 4 bases from J; bases unmatched to any gene: 6. The CDR3 consists of 16 residues. The CDR3 loop is CASSAGLAGVGYEQYF. The CDR3 DNA sequence: TGTGCCAGCAGCGCGGGACTAGCGGGAGTGGGGTACGAGCAGTACTTC.

The chain uses TRBV6-1 and TRBJ2-1; 12 positions match TRBD2. The CDR3 is made up of 16 amino acids. From germline, CDR1 is MNHNS and CDR2 SASEGT. V dropped 5 bases and J dropped 7; count of bases not matched to a gene: 9. The CDR3 here is CASSQGLAGLRNEQFF. CDR3 DNA: TGTGCCAGCAGTCAAGGACTAGCGGGATTGAGGAATGAGCAGTTCTTC.